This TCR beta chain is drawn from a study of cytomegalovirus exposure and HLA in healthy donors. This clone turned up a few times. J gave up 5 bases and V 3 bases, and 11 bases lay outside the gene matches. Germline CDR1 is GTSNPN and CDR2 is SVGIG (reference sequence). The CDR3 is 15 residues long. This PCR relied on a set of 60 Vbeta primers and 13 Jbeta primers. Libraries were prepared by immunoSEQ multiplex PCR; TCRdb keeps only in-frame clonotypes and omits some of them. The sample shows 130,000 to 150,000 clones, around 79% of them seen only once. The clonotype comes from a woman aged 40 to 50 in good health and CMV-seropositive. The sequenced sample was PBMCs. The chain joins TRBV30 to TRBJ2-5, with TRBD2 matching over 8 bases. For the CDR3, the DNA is TGTGCCTGGAGCCGCCAACGGGGGGGCAGGGAGACCCAGTACTTC. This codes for CAWSRQRGGRETQYF.